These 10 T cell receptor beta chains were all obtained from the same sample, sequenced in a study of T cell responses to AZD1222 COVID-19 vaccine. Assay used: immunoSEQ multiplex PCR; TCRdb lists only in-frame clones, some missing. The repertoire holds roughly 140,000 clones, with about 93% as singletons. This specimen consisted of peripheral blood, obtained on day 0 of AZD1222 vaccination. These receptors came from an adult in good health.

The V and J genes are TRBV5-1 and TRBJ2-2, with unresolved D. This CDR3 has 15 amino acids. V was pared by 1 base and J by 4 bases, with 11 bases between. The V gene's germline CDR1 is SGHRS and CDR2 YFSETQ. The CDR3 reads CASSLHRASTGELFF. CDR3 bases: TGCGCCAGCAGCTTGCATCGGGCGAGCACCGGGGAGCTGTTTTTT.

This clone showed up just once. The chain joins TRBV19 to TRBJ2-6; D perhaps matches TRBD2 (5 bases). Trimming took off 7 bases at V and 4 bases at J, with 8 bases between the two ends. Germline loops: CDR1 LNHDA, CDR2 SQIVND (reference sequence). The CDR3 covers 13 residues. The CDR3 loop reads CASTRGGANVLTF. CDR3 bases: TGTGCCAGTACCCGAGGGGGGGCCAACGTCCTGACTTTC.

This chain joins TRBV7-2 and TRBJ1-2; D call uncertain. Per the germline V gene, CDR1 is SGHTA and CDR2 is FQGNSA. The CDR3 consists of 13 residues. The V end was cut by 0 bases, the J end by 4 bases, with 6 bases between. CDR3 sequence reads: CASSLAPSYGYTF. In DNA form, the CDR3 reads TGTGCCAGCAGCTTAGCGCCGAGCTATGGCTACACCTTC.

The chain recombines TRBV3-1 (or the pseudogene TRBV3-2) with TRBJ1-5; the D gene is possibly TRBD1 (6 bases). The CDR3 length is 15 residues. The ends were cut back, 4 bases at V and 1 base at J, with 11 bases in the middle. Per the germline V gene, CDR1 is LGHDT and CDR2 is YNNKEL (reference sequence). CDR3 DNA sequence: TGTGCCAGCAGCCGAGGGGGGTTGAGCAATCAGCCCCAGCATTTT. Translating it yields CASSRGGLSNQPQHF.

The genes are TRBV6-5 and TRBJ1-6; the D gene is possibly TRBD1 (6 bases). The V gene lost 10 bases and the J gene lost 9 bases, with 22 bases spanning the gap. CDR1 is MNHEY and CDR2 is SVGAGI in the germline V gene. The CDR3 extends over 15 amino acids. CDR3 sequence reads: CAIRVAAGVGSPLHF. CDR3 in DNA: TGTGCCATCAGGGTGGCCGCAGGGGTTGGTTCACCCCTCCACTTT.

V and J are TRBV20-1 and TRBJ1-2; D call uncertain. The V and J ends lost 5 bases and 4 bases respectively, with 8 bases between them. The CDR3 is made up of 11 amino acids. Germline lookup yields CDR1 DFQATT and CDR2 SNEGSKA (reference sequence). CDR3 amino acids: CSAPRSYGYTF. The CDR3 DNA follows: TGCAGTGCTCCACGCAGCTATGGCTACACCTTC.

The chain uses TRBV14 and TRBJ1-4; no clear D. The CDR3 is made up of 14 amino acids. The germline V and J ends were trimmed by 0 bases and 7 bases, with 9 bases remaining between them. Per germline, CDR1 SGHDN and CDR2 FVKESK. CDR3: CASSQEARVEKLFF. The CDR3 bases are TGTGCCAGCAGCCAAGAGGCGAGGGTTGAAAAACTGTTTTTT.

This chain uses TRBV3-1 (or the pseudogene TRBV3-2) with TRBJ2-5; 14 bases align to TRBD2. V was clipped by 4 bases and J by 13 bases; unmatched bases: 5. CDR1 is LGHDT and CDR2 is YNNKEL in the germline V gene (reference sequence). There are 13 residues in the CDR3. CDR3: CASSPGLAGAWYF. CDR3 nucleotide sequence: TGTGCCAGCAGCCCGGGACTAGCGGGGGCTTGGTACTTC.

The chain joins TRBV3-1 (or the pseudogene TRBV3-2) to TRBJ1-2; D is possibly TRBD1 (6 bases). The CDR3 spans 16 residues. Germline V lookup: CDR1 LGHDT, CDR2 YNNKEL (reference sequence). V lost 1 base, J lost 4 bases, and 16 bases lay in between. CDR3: CASSQARNDRIYGYTF. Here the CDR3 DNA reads TGTGCCAGCAGCCAAGCTCGCAACGACAGGATCTATGGCTACACCTTC.

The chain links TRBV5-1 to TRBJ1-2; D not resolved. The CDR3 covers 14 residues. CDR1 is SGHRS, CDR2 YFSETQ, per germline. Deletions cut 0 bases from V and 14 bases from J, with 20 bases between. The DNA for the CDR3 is TGCGCCAGCAGCTTGGATAGTAACGGACCTTCGAGGACCTTC. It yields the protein CASSLDSNGPSRTF.